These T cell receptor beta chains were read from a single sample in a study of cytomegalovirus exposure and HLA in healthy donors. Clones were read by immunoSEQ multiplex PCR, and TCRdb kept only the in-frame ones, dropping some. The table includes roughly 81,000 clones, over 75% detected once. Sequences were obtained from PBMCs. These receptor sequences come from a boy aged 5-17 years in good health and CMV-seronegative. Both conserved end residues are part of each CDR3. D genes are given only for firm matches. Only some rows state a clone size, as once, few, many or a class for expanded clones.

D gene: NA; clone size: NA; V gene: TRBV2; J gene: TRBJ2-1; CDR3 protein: CASSEAGRGNEQFF; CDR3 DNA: TGTGCCAGCAGTGAAGCGGGGAGAGGCAATGAGCAGTTCTTC
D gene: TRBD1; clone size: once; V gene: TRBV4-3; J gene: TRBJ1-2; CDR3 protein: CASSQDFALTGIYGYTF; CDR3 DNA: TGCGCCAGCAGCCAAGACTTCGCCTTGACAGGGATCTATGGCTACACCTTC
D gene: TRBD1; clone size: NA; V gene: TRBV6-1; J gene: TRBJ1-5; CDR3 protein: CASSGNRGGNQPQHF; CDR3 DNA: TGTGCCAGCAGTGGTAACAGGGGCGGCAATCAGCCCCAGCATTTT
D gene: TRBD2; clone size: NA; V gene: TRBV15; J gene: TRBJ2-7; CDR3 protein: CATSRGSGGYEQYF; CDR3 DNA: TGTGCCACCAGCAGAGGTAGCGGGGGTTACGAGCAGTACTTC
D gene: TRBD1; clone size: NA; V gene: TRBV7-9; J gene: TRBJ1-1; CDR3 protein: CASSFPTGHTEAFF; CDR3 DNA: TGTGCCAGCAGCTTTCCGACAGGGCACACTGAAGCTTTCTTT
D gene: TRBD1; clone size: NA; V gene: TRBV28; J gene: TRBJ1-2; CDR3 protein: CASSGQDIYGYTF; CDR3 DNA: TGTGCCAGCAGTGGACAGGACATCTATGGCTACACCTTC
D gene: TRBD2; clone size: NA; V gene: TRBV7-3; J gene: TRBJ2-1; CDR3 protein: CASSSGTSNEQFF; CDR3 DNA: TGTGCCAGCAGTTCCGGGACTAGTAATGAGCAGTTCTTC
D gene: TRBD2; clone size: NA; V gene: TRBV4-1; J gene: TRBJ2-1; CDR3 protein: CASSPTSGLYNEQFF; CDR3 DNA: TGCGCCAGCAGCCCCACTAGCGGGTTATACAATGAGCAGTTCTTC
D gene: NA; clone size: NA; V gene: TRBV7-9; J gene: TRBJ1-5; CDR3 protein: CASSYHGDQPQHF; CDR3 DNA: TGTGCCAGCAGTTACCACGGTGATCAGCCCCAGCATTTT
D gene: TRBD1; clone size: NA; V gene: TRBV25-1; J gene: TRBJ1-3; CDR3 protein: CASSEPGQRYTIYF; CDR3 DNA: TGTGCCAGCAGTGAACCGGGACAGAGGTACACCATATATTTT
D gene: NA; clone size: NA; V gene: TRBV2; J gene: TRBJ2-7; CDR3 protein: CASQDRNYEQYF; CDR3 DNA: TGTGCCAGCCAGGACAGAAACTACGAGCAGTACTTC
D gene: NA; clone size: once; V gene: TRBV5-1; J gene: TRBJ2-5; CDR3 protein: CASSFTEETQYF; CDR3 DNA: TGCGCCAGCAGCTTTACGGAGGAGACCCAGTACTTC
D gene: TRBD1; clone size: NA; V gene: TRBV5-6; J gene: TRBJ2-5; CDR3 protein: CASSFGQGRETQYF; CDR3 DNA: TGTGCCAGCAGCTTCGGACAGGGGAGAGAGACCCAGTACTTC
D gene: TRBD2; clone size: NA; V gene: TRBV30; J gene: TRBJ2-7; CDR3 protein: CAWSVMDFNPRGGIHEQYF; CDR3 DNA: TGTGCCTGGAGTGTGATGGACTTCAACCCCCGGGGGGGAATCCACGAGCAGTACTTC
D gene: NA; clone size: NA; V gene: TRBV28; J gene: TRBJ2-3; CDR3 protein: CALGTAGGDTQYF; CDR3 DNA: TGTGCCCTCGGGACTGCAGGGGGAGATACGCAGTATTTT
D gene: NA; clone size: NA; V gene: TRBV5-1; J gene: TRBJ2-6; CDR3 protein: CASSTGTKAGANVLTF; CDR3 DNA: TGCGCCAGCAGCACCGGGACAAAGGCTGGGGCCAACGTCCTGACTTTC
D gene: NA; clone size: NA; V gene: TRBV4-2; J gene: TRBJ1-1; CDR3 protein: CASSQAEELNTEAFF; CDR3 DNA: TGTGCCAGCAGCCAAGCCGAGGAGCTGAACACTGAAGCTTTCTTT
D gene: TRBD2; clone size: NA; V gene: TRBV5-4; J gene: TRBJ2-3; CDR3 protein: CASSSRSSGGAGADTQYF; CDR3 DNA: TGTGCCAGCAGCTCCAGATCTAGCGGGGGGGCCGGAGCAGATACGCAGTATTTT
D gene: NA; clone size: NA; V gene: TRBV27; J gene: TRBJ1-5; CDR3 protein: CASSYQGNQPQHF; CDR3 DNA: TGTGCCAGCAGTTATCAGGGCAATCAGCCCCAGCATTTT
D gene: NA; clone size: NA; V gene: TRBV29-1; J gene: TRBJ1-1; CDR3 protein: CSVSFYTEAFF; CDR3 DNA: TGCAGCGTGTCCTTTTACACTGAAGCTTTCTTT
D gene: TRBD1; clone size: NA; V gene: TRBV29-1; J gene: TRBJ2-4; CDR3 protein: CSVLGQENIQYF; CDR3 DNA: TGCAGCGTTCTTGGACAGGAAAACATTCAGTACTTC
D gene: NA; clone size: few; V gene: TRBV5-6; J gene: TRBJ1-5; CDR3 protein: CASHIFQGSNQPQHF; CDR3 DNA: TGTGCCAGCCATATCTTCCAGGGAAGCAATCAGCCCCAGCATTTT
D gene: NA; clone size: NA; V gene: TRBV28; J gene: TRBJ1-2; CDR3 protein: CASSLSVRGGDGYTF; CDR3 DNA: TGTGCCAGCAGTCTCTCAGTTCGGGGGGGCGATGGCTACACCTTC
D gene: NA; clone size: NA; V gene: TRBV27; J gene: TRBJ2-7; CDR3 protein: CASSLSYTYEQYF; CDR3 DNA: TGTGCCAGCAGTTTATCTTACACATACGAGCAGTACTTC
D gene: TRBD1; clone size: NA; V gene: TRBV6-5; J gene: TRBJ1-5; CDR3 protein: CASSFTQGDNQPQHF; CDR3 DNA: TGTGCCAGCAGTTTCACACAGGGGGACAATCAGCCCCAGCATTTT
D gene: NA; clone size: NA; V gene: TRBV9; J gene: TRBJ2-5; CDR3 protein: CASSAEAGQETQYF; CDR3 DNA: TGTGCCAGCAGCGCAGAAGCGGGCCAAGAGACCCAGTACTTC
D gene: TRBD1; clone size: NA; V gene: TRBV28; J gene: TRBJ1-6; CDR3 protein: CATPTGPQMDSPLHF; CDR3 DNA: TGTGCCACCCCGACAGGGCCACAAATGGATTCACCCCTCCACTTT
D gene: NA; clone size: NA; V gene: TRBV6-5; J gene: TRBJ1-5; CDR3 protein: CASSNRVNSNQPQHF; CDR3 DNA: TGTGCCAGCAGCAACAGGGTTAATAGCAATCAGCCCCAGCATTTT
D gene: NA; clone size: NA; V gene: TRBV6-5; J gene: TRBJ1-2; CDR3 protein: CASSGLYGYTF; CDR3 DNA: TGTGCCAGCAGTGGCCTCTATGGCTACACCTTC
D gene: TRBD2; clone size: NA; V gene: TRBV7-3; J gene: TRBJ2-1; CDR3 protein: CASSITSGRRGEQFF; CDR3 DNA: TGTGCCAGCAGCATAACTAGCGGGAGGCGGGGTGAGCAGTTCTTC
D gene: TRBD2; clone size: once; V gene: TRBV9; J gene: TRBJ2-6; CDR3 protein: CASSPRLAGGTYSGANVLTF; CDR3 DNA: TGTGCCAGCAGCCCTAGACTAGCGGGAGGGACGTACTCTGGGGCCAACGTCCTGACTTTC
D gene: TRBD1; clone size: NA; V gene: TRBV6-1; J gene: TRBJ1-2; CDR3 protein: CASSEFLGQDYGYTF; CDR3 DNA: TGTGCCAGCAGTGAATTCCTAGGACAGGACTATGGCTACACCTTC
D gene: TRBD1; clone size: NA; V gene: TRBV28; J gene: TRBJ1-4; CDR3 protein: CASRSGQVHEKLFF; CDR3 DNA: TGTGCCAGCAGATCCGGACAGGTACATGAAAAACTGTTTTTT
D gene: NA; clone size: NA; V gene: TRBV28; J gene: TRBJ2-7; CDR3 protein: CASGAYEQYF; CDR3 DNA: TGTGCCAGCGGAGCCTACGAGCAGTACTTC
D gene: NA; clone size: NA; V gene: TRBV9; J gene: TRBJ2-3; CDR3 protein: CASSVGGDVPDTQYF; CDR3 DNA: TGTGCCAGCAGCGTAGGGGGGGACGTCCCAGATACGCAGTATTTT
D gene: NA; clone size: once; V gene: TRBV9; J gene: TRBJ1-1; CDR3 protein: CASSVEVRTEEAFF; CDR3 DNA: TGTGCCAGCAGCGTAGAGGTAAGGACAGAAGAAGCTTTCTTT
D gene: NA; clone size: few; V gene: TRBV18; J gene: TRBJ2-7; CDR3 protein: CASSSGQSYEQYF; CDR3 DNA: TGTGCCAGCTCATCAGGACAGTCCTACGAGCAGTACTTC
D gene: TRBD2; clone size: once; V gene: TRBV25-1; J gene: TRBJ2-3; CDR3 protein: CASSESGLRTDTQYF; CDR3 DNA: TGTGCCAGCAGTGAATCGGGACTACGCACAGATACGCAGTATTTT
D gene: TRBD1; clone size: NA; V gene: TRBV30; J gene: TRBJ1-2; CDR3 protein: CAWIRQGAGDGYTF; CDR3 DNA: TGTGCCTGGATCAGACAGGGCGCCGGGGATGGCTACACCTTC
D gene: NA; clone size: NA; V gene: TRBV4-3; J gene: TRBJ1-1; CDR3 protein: CASSQDFGHQNTEAFF; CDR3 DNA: TGCGCCAGCAGCCAAGATTTTGGCCACCAGAACACTGAAGCTTTCTTT
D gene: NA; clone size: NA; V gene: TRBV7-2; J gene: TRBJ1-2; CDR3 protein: CASSPRAGGGYTF; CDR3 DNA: TGTGCCAGCAGCCCCCGGGCAGGAGGAGGCTACACCTTC
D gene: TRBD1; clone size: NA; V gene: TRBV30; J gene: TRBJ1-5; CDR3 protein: CAWGQGLVQPQHF; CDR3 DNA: TGTGCCTGGGGACAGGGGTTGGTGCAGCCCCAGCATTTT
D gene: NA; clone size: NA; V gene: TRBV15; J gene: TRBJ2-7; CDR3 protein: CATSRDRTEAYEQYF; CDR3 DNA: TGTGCCACCAGCAGAGATAGAACGGAGGCCTACGAGCAGTACTTC